The rows below give T cell receptor beta chains drawn from one sample of a study of blood T cell repertoires in COVID-19. Some clones are missing from TCRdb's copy, which holds only in-frame ones; the method was immunoSEQ multiplex PCR. Of 80,000 to 100,000 clones listed, 75% to 85% are singletons. Sequencing was carried out using peripheral blood. The receptors were gathered from an older man with acute or convalescent COVID-19. The CDR3 runs from the conserved cysteine through the conserved F or W. Each record gives: D gene, V gene, J gene, clone size, CDR3 protein, CDR3 DNA. A D gene is named only where the DNA matches it firmly. Size values are once, few and many counts, or a class for expanded clones, and some rows have none.

>TRBD1|TRBV5-1|TRBJ2-5|-
CASSPGTGGYQETQYF
TGCGCCAGCAGCCCCGGGACAGGGGGGTACCAAGAGACCCAGTACTTC
>TRBD1|TRBV18|TRBJ1-5|-
CASSPRTGVNQPQHF
TGTGCCAGCTCACCGAGGACAGGGGTTAATCAGCCCCAGCATTTT
>-|TRBV30|TRBJ2-6|-
CAWTGQIAAGANVLTF
TGTGCCTGGACAGGACAGATTGCGGCTGGGGCCAACGTCCTGACTTTC
>-|TRBV6-2/TRBV6-3|TRBJ2-5|-
CASSYSAETQYF
TGTGCCAGCAGTTACTCCGCGGAGACCCAGTACTTC
>TRBD1|TRBV6-5|TRBJ2-1|-
CASRTTGGEQFF
TGTGCCAGCAGGACGACAGGGGGTGAGCAGTTCTTC
>TRBD2|TRBV7-6|TRBJ2-7|-
CASSLLPGGYEQYF
TGTGCCAGCAGCTTATTACCGGGGGGCTACGAGCAGTACTTC
>TRBD1|TRBV11-3|TRBJ1-5|-
CASSISSGTAPNQPQHF
TGTGCCAGCAGCATATCTTCCGGGACAGCACCCAATCAGCCCCAGCATTTT
>-|TRBV7-2|TRBJ1-2|once
CASSLERTNYGYTF
TGTGCCAGCAGCTTAGAGAGGACTAACTATGGCTACACCTTC
>-|TRBV6-5|TRBJ2-3|-
CASSYSSGLSTDTQYF
TGTGCCAGCAGTTACTCGAGCGGGTTAAGCACAGATACGCAGTATTTT
>TRBD2|TRBV3-1/TRBV3-2|TRBJ2-3|-
CASSQHGTRATDTQYF
TGTGCCAGCAGCCAACACGGGACTAGGGCGACAGATACGCAGTATTTT